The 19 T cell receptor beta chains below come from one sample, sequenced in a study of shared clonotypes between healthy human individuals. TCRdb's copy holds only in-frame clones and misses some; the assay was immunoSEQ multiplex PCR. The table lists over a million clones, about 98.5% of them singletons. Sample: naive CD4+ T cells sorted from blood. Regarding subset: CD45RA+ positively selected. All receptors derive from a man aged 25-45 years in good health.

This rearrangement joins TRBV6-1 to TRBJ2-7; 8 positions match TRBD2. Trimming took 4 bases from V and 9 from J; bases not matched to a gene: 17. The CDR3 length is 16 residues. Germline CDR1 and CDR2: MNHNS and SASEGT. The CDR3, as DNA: TGTGCCAGCAGTGCTCAAGGGCGGGAGGTGCCCAATCGGCAGTACTTC. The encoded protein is CASSAQGREVPNRQYF.

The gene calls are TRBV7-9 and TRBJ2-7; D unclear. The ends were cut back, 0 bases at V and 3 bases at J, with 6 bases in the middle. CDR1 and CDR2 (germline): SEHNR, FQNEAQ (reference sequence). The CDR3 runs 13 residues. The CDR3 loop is CASSLAPFYEQYF. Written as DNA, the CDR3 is TGTGCCAGCAGCTTAGCTCCGTTCTACGAGCAGTACTTC.

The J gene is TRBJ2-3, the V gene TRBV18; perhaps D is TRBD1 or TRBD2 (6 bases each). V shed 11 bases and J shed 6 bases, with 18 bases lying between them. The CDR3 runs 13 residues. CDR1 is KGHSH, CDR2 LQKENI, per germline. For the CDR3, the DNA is TGTGCCTGCGAAGATGGAGGGGGGGATACGCAGTATTTT. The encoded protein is CACEDGGGDTQYF.

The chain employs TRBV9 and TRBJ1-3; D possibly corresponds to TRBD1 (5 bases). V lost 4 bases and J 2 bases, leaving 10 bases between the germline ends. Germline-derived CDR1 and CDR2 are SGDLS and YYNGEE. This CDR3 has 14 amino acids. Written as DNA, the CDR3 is TGTGCCAGCAGCCCGCCGGGGCCTGGAAACACCATATATTTT. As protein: CASSPPGPGNTIYF.

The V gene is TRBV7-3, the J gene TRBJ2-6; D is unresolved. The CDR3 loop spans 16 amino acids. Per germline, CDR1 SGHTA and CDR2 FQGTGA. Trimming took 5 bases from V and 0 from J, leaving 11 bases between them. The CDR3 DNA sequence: TGTGCCAGCAGCCCCGTTGGCTACTCTGGGGCCAACGTCCTGACTTTC. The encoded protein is CASSPVGYSGANVLTF.

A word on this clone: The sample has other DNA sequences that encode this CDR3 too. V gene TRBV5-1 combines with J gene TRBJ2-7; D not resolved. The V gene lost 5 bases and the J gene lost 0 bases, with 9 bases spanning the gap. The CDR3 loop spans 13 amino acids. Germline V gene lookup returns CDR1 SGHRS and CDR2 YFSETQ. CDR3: CASSLSSSYEQYF. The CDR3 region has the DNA TGCGCCAGCAGTTTGTCGAGCTCCTACGAGCAGTACTTC.

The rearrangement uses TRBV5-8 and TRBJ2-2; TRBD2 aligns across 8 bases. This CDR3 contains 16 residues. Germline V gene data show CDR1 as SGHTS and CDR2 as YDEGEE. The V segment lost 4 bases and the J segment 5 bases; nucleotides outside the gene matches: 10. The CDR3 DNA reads TGTGCCAGCAGCCCGGGCGGGGGGCCTGGTACCGGGGAGCTGTTTTTT. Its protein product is CASSPGGGPGTGELFF.

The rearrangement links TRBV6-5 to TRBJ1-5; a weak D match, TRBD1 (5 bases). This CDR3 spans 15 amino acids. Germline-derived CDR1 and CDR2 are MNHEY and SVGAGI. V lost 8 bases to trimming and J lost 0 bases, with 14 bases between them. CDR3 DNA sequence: TGTGCCAGCTCGGGGGGAGGGATTAGCAATCAGCCCCAGCATTTT. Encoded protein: CASSGGGISNQPQHF.

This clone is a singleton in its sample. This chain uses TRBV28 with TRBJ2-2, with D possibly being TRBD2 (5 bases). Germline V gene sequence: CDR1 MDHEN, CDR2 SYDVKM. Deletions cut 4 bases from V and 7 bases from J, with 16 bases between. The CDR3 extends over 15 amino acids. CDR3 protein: CASSYDQRVIGELFF. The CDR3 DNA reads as TGTGCCAGCAGTTATGATCAGAGGGTAATCGGGGAGCTGTTTTTT.

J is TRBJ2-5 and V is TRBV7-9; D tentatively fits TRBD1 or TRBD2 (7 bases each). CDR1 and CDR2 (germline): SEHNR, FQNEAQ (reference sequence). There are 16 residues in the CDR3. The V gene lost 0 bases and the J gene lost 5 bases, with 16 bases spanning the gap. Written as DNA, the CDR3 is TGTGCCAGCAGCTTAGCGGGAGGGACAGTTTTTGAGACCCAGTACTTC. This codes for CASSLAGGTVFETQYF.

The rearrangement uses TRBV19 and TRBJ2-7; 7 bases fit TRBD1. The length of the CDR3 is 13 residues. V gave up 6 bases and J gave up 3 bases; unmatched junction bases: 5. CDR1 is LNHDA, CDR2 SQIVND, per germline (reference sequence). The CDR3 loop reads CASSGDRFYEQYF. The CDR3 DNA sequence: TGTGCCAGTAGCGGGGACAGATTCTACGAGCAGTACTTC.

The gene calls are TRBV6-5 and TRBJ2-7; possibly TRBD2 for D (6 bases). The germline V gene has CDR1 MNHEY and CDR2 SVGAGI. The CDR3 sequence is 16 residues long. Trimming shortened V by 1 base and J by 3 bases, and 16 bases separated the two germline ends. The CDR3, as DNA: TGTGCCAGCAGTTACTACGGGAGAATTGGCGACTACGAGCAGTACTTC. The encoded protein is CASSYYGRIGDYEQYF.

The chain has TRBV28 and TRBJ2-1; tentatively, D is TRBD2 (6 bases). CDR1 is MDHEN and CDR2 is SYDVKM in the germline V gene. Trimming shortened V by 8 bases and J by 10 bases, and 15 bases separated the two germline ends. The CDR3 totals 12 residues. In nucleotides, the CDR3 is TGTGCCAGCCAAACCCTGGGGGGAGAGCAGTTCTTC. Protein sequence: CASQTLGGEQFF.

CDR3 loop: CASSPKRSTDTQYF. CDR3 nucleotide sequence: TGTGCCAGCAGCCCAAAAAGGAGTACAGATACGCAGTATTTT. The V gene is TRBV7-3, the J gene TRBJ2-3; D unresolved. Germline V gene lookup returns CDR1 SGHTA and CDR2 FQGTGA. V was pared by 5 bases and J by 3 bases, with 12 bases between. CDR3 length: 14 residues.

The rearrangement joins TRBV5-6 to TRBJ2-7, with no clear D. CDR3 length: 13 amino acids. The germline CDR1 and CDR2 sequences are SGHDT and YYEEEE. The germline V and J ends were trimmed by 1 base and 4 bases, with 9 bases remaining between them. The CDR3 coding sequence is TGTGCCAGCAGCTTGCCCCCTTTTTACGAGCAGTACTTC. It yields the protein CASSLPPFYEQYF.

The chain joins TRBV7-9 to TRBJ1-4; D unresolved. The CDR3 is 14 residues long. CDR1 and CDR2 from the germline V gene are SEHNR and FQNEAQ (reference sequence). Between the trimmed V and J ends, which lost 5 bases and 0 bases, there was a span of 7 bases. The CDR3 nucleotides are TGTGCCAGCAGCAGAGGTGCAACTAATGAAAAACTGTTTTTT. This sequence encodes CASSRGATNEKLFF.

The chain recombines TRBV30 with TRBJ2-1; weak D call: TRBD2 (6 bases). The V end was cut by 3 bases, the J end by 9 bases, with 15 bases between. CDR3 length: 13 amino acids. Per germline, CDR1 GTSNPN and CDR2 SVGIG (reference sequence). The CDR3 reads CAWSVSKAGEQFF. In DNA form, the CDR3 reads TGTGCCTGGAGCGTAAGCAAAGCGGGTGAGCAGTTCTTC.

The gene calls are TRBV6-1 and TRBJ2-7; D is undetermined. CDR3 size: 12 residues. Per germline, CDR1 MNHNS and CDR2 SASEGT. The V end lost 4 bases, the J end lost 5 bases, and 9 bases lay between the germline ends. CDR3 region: CASSVIADEQYF. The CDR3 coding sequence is TGTGCCAGCAGTGTCATAGCAGACGAGCAGTACTTC.

CDR3 amino acids: CASSPRTGDTGELFF. For the CDR3, the DNA is TGTGCCAGCAGTCCCAGGACAGGGGACACCGGGGAGCTGTTTTTT. This sequence joins TRBV27 and TRBJ2-2, with 9 nucleotides matching TRBD1. CDR1 and CDR2 (germline): MNHEY, SMNVEV (reference sequence). There are 15 residues in the CDR3. Germline trimming cut 5 bases from V and 3 bases from J; bases unmatched to any gene: 4.